What follows are 12 T cell receptor beta chains derived from one specimen sequenced in a study of early T cells in non-severe SARS-CoV-2 infection. One entry per CDR3 protein results from TCRdb running MiXCR on the 5' RACE reads. Of more than 45,000 distinct CDR3 sequences listed, 5.6% were seen once; the top ten hold about 7%. Sequenced material: whole blood. Receptors originate from an adult who was a healthcare worker with PCR-confirmed SARS-CoV-2 infection or an uninfected control (not recorded which).

This clonotype was counted many times. The genes are TRBV29-1 and TRBJ2-7; no definite D call. The CDR3 has 13 residues. V lost 4 bases and J 3 bases, leaving 13 bases between the germline ends. Looked up from germline, CDR1 is SQVTM and CDR2 is ANQGSEA. The CDR3 bases are TGCAGCGTTGCCGGACGGCCCGGCTACGAGCAGTACTTC. As protein: CSVAGRPGYEQYF.

Comment on this clonotype: A much larger clone is a single base away; this may be a read error. Without the conserved terminal phenylalanine or tryptophan, this CDR3 likely stems from a read error. V and J are TRBV20-1 and TRBJ2-5; D is perhaps TRBD1 or TRBD2 (6 bases each). V shed 6 bases and J shed 1 base, with 12 bases lying between them. The CDR3 totals 13 residues. Germline CDR1 and CDR2: DFQATT and SNEGSKA (reference sequence). The CDR3 is CSASRDTQETQYY. The CDR3 DNA follows: TGCAGTGCATCGCGGGACACCCAAGAGACCCAGTACTAC.

This clonotype was seen repeatedly, ten times or more. The CDR3 spells CASSLGQLYNEQFF. The DNA of the CDR3 is TGCGCCAGCAGCTTGGGACAGTTGTACAATGAGCAGTTCTTC. This chain connects TRBV5-1 to TRBJ2-1; possible D gene TRBD1, 5 bases. Germline assignment: CDR1 SGHRS and CDR2 YFSETQ. The CDR3 spans 14 residues. The ends were cut back, 0 bases at V and 4 bases at J, with 8 bases in the middle. The whole variable domain, remainder taken from reference TRBV5-1 and TRBJ2-1, is KAGVTQTPRYLIKTRGQQVTLSCSPISGHRSVSWYQQTPGQGLQFLFEYFSETQRNKGNFPGRFSGRQFSNSRSEMNVSTLELGDSALYLCASSLGQLYNEQFFGPGTRLTVL.

This clonotype occurred many times. This rearrangement joins TRBV18 to TRBJ2-1; D possibly matches TRBD1 or TRBD2 (5 bases each). This CDR3 spans 16 amino acids. The V gene's germline CDR1 is KGHSH and CDR2 LQKENI. With 1 base removed from V and 6 bases from J, the gap between germline ends came to 16 bases. The CDR3 sequence: CASSPRTWDRSNEQFF. Here the CDR3 DNA reads TGTGCCAGCTCACCACGGACCTGGGACCGAAGCAATGAGCAGTTCTTC.

This clonotype was counted ten times or more. The chain couples TRBV20-1 to TRBJ1-2; weak D call: TRBD1 (6 bases). In germline, CDR1 is DFQATT, CDR2 SNEGSKA (reference sequence). The length of the CDR3 is 15 residues. V was pared by 0 bases and J by 1 base, with 12 bases between. In DNA, the CDR3 is TGCAGTGCTAGAGATCCCGGACAGCTTAACTATGGCTACACCTTC. This gives the protein CSARDPGQLNYGYTF.

This clonotype was seen more than once but under ten times. The chain carries TRBV12-3 or TRBV12-4 and TRBJ1-4, with D unresolved. This CDR3 is 15 amino acids long. The V and J ends lost 4 bases and 0 bases respectively, with 9 bases between them. In DNA form, the CDR3 reads TGTGCCAGCAGTTCCCCGAATACAACTAATGAAAAACTGTTTTTT. Translated, it gives CASSSPNTTNEKLFF.

The sample holds a few counts of this clonotype. This chain links TRBV20-1 with TRBJ2-7, with D possibly TRBD2 on 6 matching bases. Germline-derived CDR1 and CDR2 are DFQATT and SNEGSKA (reference sequence). The CDR3 extends over 14 amino acids. V dropped 6 bases and J dropped 1 base, with 16 bases sitting between them. CDR3 sequence (DNA): TGCAGTGCCTTATCGCGGGGCAGGTCCTACGAGCAGTACTTC. It is translated as CSALSRGRSYEQYF.

This clonotype was found many times. This chain joins TRBV27 and TRBJ2-7, with 8 bases matching TRBD2. V lost 2 bases and J lost 5; bases outside the gene matches: 5. This CDR3 comprises 14 residues. Per the germline V gene, CDR1 is MNHEY and CDR2 is SMNVEV (reference sequence). CDR3 sequence reads: CASSLAGGYDEQYF. CDR3 DNA: TGTGCCAGCAGTTTAGCGGGGGGCTACGACGAGCAGTACTTC.

This clonotype appeared a few times. V and J are TRBV10-3 and TRBJ1-1; 7 bases fit TRBD1. V lost 7 bases and J lost 1; bases outside the gene matches: 9. The CDR3 totals 15 residues. Germline values: CDR1 ENHRY, CDR2 SYGVKD. The CDR3 nucleotides are TGTGCCATCACTGGACAGGCGCGGGGGAACACTGAAGCTTTCTTT. This gives the protein CAITGQARGNTEAFF.

This clonotype was recorded many times. The gene calls are TRBV7-2 and TRBJ2-3; D is unclear. The germline gives CDR1 SGHTA, CDR2 FQGNSA. The CDR3 consists of 14 residues. Trimming took off 1 base at V and 1 base at J, with 6 bases between the two ends. The chain's CDR3 is CASSLDAGTDTQYF. The CDR3 nucleotides are TGTGCCAGCAGCTTAGACGCGGGCACAGATACGCAGTATTTT.

In its sample, this clonotype was seen many times. This chain links TRBV12-3 or TRBV12-4 with TRBJ1-2, with TRBD1 matching over 7 bases. The CDR3 is 14 amino acids. V dropped 6 bases and J dropped 5; count of bases not matched to a gene: 9. CDR3 in DNA: TGTGCCAGCAGACGTACAGGGGTCAGATATGGCTACACCTTC. This translates into CASRRTGVRYGYTF.

This clonotype was counted a few times. The rearrangement links TRBV7-2 to TRBJ1-6; 7 nucleotides align to TRBD1. In germline, CDR1 is SGHTA, CDR2 FQGNSA. This CDR3 has 16 amino acids. With V trimmed by 5 bases and J by 7 bases, 11 bases remained unmatched. Here the CDR3 DNA reads TGTGCCAGCAGCCCAGACTCGGGGACAGCAAATTCACCCCTCCACTTT. This codes for CASSPDSGTANSPLHF.